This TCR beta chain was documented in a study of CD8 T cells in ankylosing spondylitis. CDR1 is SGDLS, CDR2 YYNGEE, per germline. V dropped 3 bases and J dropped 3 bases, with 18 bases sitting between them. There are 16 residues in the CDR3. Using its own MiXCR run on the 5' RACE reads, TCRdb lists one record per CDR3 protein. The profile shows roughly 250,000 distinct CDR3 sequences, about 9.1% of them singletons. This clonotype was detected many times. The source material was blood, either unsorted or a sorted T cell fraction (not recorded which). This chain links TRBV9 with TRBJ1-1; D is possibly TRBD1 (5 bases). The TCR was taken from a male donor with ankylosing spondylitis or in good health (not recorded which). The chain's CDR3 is CASSAGTPNKDTEAFF. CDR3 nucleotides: TGTGCCAGCAGCGCCGGGACCCCCAACAAGGACACTGAAGCTTTCTTT. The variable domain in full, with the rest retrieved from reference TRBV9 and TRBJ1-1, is DSGVTQTPKHLITATGQRVTLRCSPRSGDLSVYWYQQSLDQGLQFLIQYYNGEERAKGNILERFSAQQFPDLHSELNLSSLELGDSALYFCASSAGTPNKDTEAFFGQGTRLTVV.